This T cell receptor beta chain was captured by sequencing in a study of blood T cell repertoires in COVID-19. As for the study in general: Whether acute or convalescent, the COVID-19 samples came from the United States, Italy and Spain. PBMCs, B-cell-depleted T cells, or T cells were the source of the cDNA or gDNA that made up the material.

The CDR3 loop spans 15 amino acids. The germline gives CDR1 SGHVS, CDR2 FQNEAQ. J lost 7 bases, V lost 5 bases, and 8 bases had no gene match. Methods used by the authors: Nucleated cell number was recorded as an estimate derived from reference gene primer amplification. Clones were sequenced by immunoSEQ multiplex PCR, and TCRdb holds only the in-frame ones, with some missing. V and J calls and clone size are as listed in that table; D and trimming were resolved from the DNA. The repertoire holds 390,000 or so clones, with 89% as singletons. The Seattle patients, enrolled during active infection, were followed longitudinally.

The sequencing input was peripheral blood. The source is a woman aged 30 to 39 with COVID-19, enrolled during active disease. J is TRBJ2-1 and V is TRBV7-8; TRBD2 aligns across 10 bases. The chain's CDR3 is CASSPERGGMNEQFF. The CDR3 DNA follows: TGTGCCAGCAGCCCCGAGCGGGGGGGCATGAATGAGCAGTTCTTC.